A single TCR beta chain is shown here with its context. Its antigen is not known. This entry is derived from a study of T cells in Graves' hyperthyroidism and ophthalmopathy. Study context: At initial diagnosis, before any treatment had begun, peripheral blood was obtained. Study conclusions and caveats: The blood repertoire included most of the expanded thyroid clonotypes above 0.001.

Trimming took 3 bases from V and 8 from J, leaving 11 bases between them. This CDR3 contains 13 residues. Germline CDR1 is SEHNR and CDR2 is FQNEAQ (reference sequence). Amplification yielded TCR beta CDR3 regions, with RNA transcripts as the source. HTBI primers drove first-round RT-PCR of the TCR CDR3. TCRdb ran MiXCR on the multiplex PCR reads and lists one entry per CDR3 protein. The table has roughly 640,000 distinct CDR3 sequences, approximately 15% seen once; the top ten hold around 3.5%. Patients affected by ophthalmopathy presented a Clinical Activity Score of at least 3, a NOSPECS grade of at least 4, and disease duration below 3 months. It was less than 13 ml of fresh peripheral blood that supplied the PBMCs.

V gene TRBV7-9 combines with J gene TRBJ1-3; D possibly corresponds to TRBD1 (5 bases). The sequence came from a woman aged 40 to 55 with Graves' ophthalmopathy. The sequenced material came from blood. CDR3 residues: CASSLEGVHTIYF. The DNA for the CDR3 is TGTGCCAGCAGCTTGGAAGGGGTCCACACCATATATTTT.